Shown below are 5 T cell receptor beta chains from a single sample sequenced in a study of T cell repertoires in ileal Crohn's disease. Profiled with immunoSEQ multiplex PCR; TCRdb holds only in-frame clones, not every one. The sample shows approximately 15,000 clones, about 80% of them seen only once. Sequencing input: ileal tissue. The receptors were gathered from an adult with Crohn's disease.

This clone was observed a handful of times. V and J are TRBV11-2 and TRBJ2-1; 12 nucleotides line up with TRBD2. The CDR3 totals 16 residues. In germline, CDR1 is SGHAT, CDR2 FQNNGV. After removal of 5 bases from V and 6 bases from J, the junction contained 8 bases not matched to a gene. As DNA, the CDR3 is TGTGCCAGCAGCGGGAGGACTAGCGGGAAGACCAATGAGCAGTTCTTC. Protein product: CASSGRTSGKTNEQFF.

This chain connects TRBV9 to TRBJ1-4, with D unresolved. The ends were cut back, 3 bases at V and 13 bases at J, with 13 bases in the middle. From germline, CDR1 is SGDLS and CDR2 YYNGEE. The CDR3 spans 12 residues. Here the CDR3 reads CASSGEARVLFF. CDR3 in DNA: TGTGCCAGCAGCGGAGAGGCACGGGTACTGTTTTTT.

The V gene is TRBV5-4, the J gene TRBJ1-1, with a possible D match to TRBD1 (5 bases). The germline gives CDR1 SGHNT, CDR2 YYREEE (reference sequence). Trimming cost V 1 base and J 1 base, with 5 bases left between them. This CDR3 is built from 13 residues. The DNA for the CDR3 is TGTGCCAGCAGCTTGAGGGGGAACACTGAAGCTTTCTTT. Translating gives CASSLRGNTEAFF.

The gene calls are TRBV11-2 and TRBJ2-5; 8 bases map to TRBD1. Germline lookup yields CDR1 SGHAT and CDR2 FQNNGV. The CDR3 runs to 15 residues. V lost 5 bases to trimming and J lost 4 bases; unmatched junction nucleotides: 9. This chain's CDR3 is CASSRGQGAGETQYF. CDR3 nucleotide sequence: TGTGCCAGCAGCCGGGGGCAGGGGGCTGGAGAGACCCAGTACTTC.

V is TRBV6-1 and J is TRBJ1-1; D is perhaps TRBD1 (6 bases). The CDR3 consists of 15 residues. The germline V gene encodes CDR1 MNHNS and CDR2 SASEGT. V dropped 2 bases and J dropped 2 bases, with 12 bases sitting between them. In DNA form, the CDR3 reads TGTGCCAGCAGTGAACGGGGCAGGGGCAACACTGAAGCTTTCTTT. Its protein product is CASSERGRGNTEAFF.